A single sample gave rise to the 7 T cell receptor beta chains below, sequenced in a study of blood T cells in healthy people across ages (dated by TCRdb to the mid-2010s). Preparation of the library involved 5' RACE. Sequencing was performed on an Illumina HiSeq 2500. A second PCR of about 6 to 11 cycles was performed with a sample-barcoded 5' primer and a J-beta primer mix. TCRdb passed the public sequencing reads through fastp at Q25 and MiXCR, retaining productive beta sequences. Each record represents a unique CDR3 protein, reported with the most common genes and DNA among its rows. The sample records around 800,000 distinct CDR3 sequences, approximately 24% of which are singletons. The ten most abundant clones make up around 3% of the sample. Separately, the same data were catalogued under a study of T cells of mothers and their children.

The sequencing input was blood. Every receptor here comes from a boy aged 10-17 years in good health.

This chain joins TRBV6-2 or TRBV6-3 and TRBJ2-5, with D possibly matching TRBD1 (5 bases). The CDR3 runs 17 residues. V lost 2 bases and J 1 base, leaving 17 bases between the germline ends. Germline CDR1 MNHEY, CDR2 SVGEGT. The CDR3 region is CASSYPNDGQSQETQYF. Written as DNA, the CDR3 is TGTGCCAGCAGTTACCCCAACGACGGACAAAGCCAAGAGACCCAGTACTTC.

This clonotype was seen more than once but under ten times. A much larger clone is a single base away; this may be a read error. The V gene is TRBV7-3, the J gene TRBJ1-1; D gene unclear. The CDR3 runs 15 residues. Per the germline V gene, CDR1 is SGHTA and CDR2 is FQGTGA. CDR3 protein: CVSSLGPQGSTEAFF. The CDR3 DNA reads as TGTGTCAGCAGCCTTGGTCCTCAAGGTTCCACTGAAGCTTTCTTT.

The chain recombines TRBV12-5 with TRBJ2-7; tentatively, D is TRBD2 (6 bases). This CDR3 contains 11 residues. CDR1 is LGHNT and CDR2 is FRNRAP in the germline V gene. V lost 6 bases to trimming and J lost 7 bases, with 10 bases between them. The CDR3 region is CASGRGMEQYF. CDR3 DNA: TGTGCTAGTGGCCGCGGGATGGAGCAGTACTTC.

This clonotype has more than one count but fewer than ten. This chain links TRBV9 with TRBJ2-7; D might be TRBD1 or TRBD2, each matching 6 bases. The CDR3 spans 14 residues. The V end lost 0 bases, the J end lost 6 bases, and 13 bases lay between the germline ends. Germline V gene sequence: CDR1 SGDLS, CDR2 YYNGEE. This CDR3 reads CASSVVPGAGEQYF. The CDR3 DNA sequence: TGTGCCAGCAGCGTAGTCCCGGGGGCGGGCGAGCAGTACTTC.

The V call is TRBV10-3, the J call TRBJ2-5; D gene ambiguous. Trimming shortened V by 11 bases and J by 4 bases, and 17 bases separated the two germline ends. Germline loops: CDR1 ENHRY, CDR2 SYGVKD. There are 13 residues in the CDR3. CDR3 sequence (DNA): TGTGCCGCCAGAGAGGCCTCTAGAGAGACCCAGTACTTC. Protein: CAAREASRETQYF.

A word on this clonotype: Lacking the conserved final phenylalanine or tryptophan, this CDR3 likely reflects a read error. The chain combines TRBV9 with TRBJ2-2; D call uncertain. The CDR3 extends over 13 amino acids. V gave up 1 base and J gave up 4 bases, with 5 bases separating them. Germline CDR1 SGDLS, CDR2 YYNGEE. The CDR3 sequence: CASSVLGTGELFL. The CDR3 DNA follows: TGTGCCAGCAGCGTATTGGGCACCGGGGAGCTGTTTCTT.

In this sample, this clonotype turned up a few times. The chain joins TRBV27 to TRBJ2-3; D uncertain. Germline V gene data show CDR1 as MNHEY and CDR2 as SMNVEV (reference sequence). V was shortened by 4 bases and J by 4 bases, with 12 bases between the two germline ends. The CDR3 loop spans 14 amino acids. CDR3 sequence: CASSSRLTPDTQYF. DNA for the CDR3: TGTGCCAGCAGTTCTCGACTTACACCAGATACGCAGTATTTT.